A single T cell receptor beta chain is shown here with its context. TCR beta sequencing covered blood CD8+ and CD4+ T cells. This record belongs to a study of CD8 T cells in Susac syndrome. This CDR3 has 13 amino acids. Looked up from germline, CDR1 is SGHNT and CDR2 is YENEEA. V was shortened by 4 bases and J by 5 bases, with 11 bases between the two germline ends. RNA totalling roughly 0.45 to 1 ug underwent reverse transcription with random hexamers. Via MiXCR, TCRdb re-called the immunoSEQ multiplex PCR reads, giving one row per CDR3 protein. Of about 210,000 distinct CDR3 sequences listed, approximately 95% are singletons.

This chain uses TRBV11-3 with TRBJ2-5; D remains ambiguous. The receptor was derived from a human donor with multiple sclerosis. The sequencing sample was made of CD4+ T cells from PBMCs. The CDR3 spells CASSSRARETQYF. CDR3 in DNA: TGTGCCAGCAGCTCTAGGGCGCGGGAGACCCAGTACTTC.